This TCR beta chain was obtained from a study of T-cell reconstitution after alpha-beta-depleted transplantation in children. The length of the CDR3 is 13 residues. Germline values: CDR1 SQVTM, CDR2 ANQGSEA. V was clipped by 6 bases and J by 9 bases; unmatched bases: 13. On this clonotype: The antigen remains unidentified.

Study-level findings and limits: After transplant, at about two months, alpha-beta T cells were reportedly derived from several hundred expanded graft clones. One year post-transplant, T-cell counts and diversity were largely derived from T cells produced anew.

Unique molecular identifiers tagged the TCRbeta library. Using its own MiXCR run on the PCR reads, TCRdb lists one record per CDR3 protein. The profile covers about 980,000 distinct CDR3 sequences, with about 29% appearing a single time and around 30% taken by the ten largest. Sequencing was performed on PBMCs, mostly from graft donor cells, taken 360 days after TCRalphabeta/CD19-depleted stem cell transplant. This clonotype was sampled from a boy younger than two who had a stem cell transplant for SCID, so the T cells may come from the graft donor. This chain joins TRBV29-1 and TRBJ2-7; 8 bases map to TRBD2. In DNA form, the CDR3 reads TGCAGCGTCGCCCGGCGGGGGGCGTCAGGGCAGTACTTC. It encodes CSVARRGASGQYF.